This T cell receptor (beta chain) comes out of a study of cytomegalovirus exposure and HLA in healthy donors. Turning to the study itself: The Caucasian-associated ancestry cluster contained about 80% of the 300 to 400 genotyped donors.

The CDR3 is 16 amino acids. Per the germline V gene, CDR1 is LGHNA and CDR2 is YSLEER. Germline trimming cut 3 bases from V and 10 bases from J; bases unmatched to any gene: 11. This clone was found a few times. Its antigen is not known. Primers included in the PCR were 60 Vbeta and 13 Jbeta primers. This table comes from immunoSEQ multiplex PCR, and its TCRdb copy is limited to in-frame clones, with some not included. Here the sample spans about 89,000 clones, under 85% being singletons. Study-wide points: Researchers reported that three CMV-associated chains were confirmed in vitro as CMV antigen-specific. In a later analysis, an Asian-associated ancestry cluster reportedly showed fewer N-insertions than the approximately 610-donor mean.

The clonotype originates from a male donor in good health and CMV-seronegative. Material: PBMCs. The V gene is TRBV4-3, the J gene TRBJ1-6; 8 bases line up with TRBD1. The CDR3 bases are TGCGCCAGCAGCCAGCGACAGGGGCCGCAATTCTCACCCCTCCACTTT. Translating gives CASSQRQGPQFSPLHF.